This TCR beta chain comes out of a study of blood T cells in healthy people across ages. The study, taken as a whole, reports: Diversity figures based on one million T cells were deemed too low.

The germline V gene encodes CDR1 MDHEN and CDR2 SYDVKM. The CDR3 has 15 residues. Germline trimming cut 6 bases from V and 5 bases from J; bases unmatched to any gene: 9. A second about 7 to 12 cycle PCR used barcoded and J-beta primers. Each TCR beta cDNA got a 12-nucleotide random molecular identifier. TCRdb itself ran the 5' RACE reads through MiXCR, one entry per CDR3 protein. The repertoire holds around 1,100,000 distinct CDR3 sequences, 35% to 40% seen once, with around 13% in the top ten. This clonotype has more than one count but fewer than ten. The antigen is undetermined. The sequence derives from a man younger than 30 in good health. The chain carries TRBV28 and TRBJ1-2; 10 nucleotides agree with TRBD1. The sample taken for sequencing was blood. For the CDR3, the DNA is TGTGCCAGCAGCCGAGCAGGGACAGGGGATTATGGCTACACCTTC. This codes for CASSRAGTGDYGYTF.